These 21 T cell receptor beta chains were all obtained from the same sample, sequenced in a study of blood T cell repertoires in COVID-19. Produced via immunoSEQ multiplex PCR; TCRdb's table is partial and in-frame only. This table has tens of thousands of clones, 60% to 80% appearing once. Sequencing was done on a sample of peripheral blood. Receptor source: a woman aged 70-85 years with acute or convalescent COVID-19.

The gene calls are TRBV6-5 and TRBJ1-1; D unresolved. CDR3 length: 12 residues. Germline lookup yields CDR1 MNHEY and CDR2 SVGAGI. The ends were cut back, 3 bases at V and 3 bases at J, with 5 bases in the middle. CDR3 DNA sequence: TGTGCCAGCAGTTATATGTACACTGAAGCTTTCTTT. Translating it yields CASSYMYTEAFF.

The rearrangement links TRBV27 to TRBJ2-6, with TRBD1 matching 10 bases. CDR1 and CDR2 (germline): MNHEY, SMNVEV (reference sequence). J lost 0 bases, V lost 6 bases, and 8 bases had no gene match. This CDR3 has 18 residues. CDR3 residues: CASSETGGELSGANVLTF. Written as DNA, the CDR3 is TGTGCCAGCAGCGAGACAGGGGGCGAACTCTCTGGGGCCAACGTCCTGACTTTC.

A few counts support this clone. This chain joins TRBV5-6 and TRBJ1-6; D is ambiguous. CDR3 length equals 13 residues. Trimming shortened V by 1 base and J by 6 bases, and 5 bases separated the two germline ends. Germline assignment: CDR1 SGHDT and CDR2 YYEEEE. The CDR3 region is CASSLPSNSPLHF. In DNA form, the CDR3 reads TGTGCCAGCAGCTTGCCGTCTAATTCACCCCTCCACTTT.

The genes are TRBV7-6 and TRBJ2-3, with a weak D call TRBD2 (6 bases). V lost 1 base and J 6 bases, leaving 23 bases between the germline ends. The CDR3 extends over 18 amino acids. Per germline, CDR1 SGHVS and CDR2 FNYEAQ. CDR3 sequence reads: CASSLVVGGSGLLDTQYF. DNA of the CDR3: TGTGCCAGCAGCTTAGTTGTTGGAGGGTCGGGACTCCTGGATACGCAGTATTTT. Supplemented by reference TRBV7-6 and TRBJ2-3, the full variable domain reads GAGVSQSPRYKVTKRGQDVALRCDPISGHVSLYWYRQALGQGPEFLTYFNYEAQQDKSGLPNDRFSAERPEGSISTLTIQRTEQRDSAMYRCASSLVVGGSGLLDTQYFGPGTRLTVL.

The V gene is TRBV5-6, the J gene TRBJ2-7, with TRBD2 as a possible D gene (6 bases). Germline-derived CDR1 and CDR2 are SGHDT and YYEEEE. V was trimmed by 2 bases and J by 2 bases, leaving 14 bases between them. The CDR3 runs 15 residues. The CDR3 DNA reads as TGTGCCAGCAGCTTATCTGGCAGGGAGGCCTACGAGCAGTACTTC. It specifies CASSLSGREAYEQYF.

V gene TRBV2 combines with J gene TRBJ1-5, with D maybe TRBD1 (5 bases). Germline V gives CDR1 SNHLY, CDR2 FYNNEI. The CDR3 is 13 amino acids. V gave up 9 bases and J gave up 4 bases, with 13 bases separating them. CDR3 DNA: TGTGCCAGTGATGCGGGGGTTAATCAGCCCCAGCATTTT. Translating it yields CASDAGVNQPQHF.

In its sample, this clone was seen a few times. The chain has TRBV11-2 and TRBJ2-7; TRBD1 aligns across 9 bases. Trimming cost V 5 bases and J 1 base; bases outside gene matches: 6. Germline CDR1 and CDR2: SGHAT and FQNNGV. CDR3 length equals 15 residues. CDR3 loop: CASSTSGTGSYEQYF. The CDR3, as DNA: TGTGCCAGCAGCACCTCCGGGACAGGGTCCTACGAGCAGTACTTC. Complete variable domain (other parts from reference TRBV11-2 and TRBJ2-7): EAGVAQSPRYKIIEKRQSVAFWCNPISGHATLYWYQQILGQGPKLLIQFQNNGVVDDSQLPKDRFSAERLKGVDSTLKIQPAKLEDSAVYLCASSTSGTGSYEQYFGPGTRLTVT.

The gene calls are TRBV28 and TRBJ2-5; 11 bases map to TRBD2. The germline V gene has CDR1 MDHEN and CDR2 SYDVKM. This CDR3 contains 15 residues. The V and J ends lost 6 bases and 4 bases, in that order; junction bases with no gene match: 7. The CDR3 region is CASRVAGGPTETQYF. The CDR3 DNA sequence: TGTGCCAGCAGAGTAGCGGGAGGGCCCACAGAGACCCAGTACTTC.

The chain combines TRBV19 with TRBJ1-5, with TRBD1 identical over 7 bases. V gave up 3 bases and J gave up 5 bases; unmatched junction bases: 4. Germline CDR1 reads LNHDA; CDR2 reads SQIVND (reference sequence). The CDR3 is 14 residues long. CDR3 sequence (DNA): TGTGCCAGTAGTATTCAACAGGGGTATCAGCCCCAGCATTTT. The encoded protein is CASSIQQGYQPQHF.

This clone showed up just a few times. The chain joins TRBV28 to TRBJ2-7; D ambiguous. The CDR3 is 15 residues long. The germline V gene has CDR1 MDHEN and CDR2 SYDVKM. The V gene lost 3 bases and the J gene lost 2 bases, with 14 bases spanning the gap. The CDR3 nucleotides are TGTGCCAGCAGTTTTTATGATTCCTTAGCCTACGAGCAGTACTTC. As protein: CASSFYDSLAYEQYF.

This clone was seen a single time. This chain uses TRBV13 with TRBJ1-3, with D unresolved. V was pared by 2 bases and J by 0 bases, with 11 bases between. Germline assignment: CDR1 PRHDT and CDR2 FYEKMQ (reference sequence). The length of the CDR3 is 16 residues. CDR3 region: CASSLLGLTSGNTIYF. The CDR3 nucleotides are TGTGCCAGCAGCTTACTGGGCCTGACCTCTGGAAACACCATATATTTT. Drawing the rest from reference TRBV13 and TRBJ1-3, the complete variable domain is AAGVIQSPRHLIKEKRETATLKCYPIPRHDTVYWYQQGPGQDPQFLISFYEKMQSDKGSIPDRFSAQQFSDYHSELNMSSLELGDSALYFCASSLLGLTSGNTIYFGEGSWLTVV.

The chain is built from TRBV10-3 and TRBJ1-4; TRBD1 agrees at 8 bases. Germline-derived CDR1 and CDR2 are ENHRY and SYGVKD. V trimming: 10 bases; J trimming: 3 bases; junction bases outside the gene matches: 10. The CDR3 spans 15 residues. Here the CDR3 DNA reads TGTGCCACTGGCCCTAGGGACAGGTCTAATGAAAAACTGTTTTTT. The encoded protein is CATGPRDRSNEKLFF.

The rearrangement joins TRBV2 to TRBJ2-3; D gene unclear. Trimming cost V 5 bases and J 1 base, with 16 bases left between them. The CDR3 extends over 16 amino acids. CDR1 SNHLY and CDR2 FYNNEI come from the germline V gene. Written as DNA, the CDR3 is TGTGCCAGCAGTTCCCTGACTGCGTCCGGCACAGATACGCAGTATTTT. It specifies CASSSLTASGTDTQYF. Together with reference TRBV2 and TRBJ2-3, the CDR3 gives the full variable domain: EPEVTQTPSHQVTQMGQEVILRCVPISNHLYFYWYRQILGQKVEFLVSFYNNEISEKSEIFDDQFSVERPDGSNFTLKIRSTKLEDSAMYFCASSSLTASGTDTQYFGPGTRLTVL.

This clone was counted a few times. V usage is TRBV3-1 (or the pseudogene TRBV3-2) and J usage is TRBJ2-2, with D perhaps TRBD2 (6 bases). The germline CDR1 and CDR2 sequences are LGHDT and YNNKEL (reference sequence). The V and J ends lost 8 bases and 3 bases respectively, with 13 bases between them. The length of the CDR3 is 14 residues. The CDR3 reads CASYKAGHTGELFF. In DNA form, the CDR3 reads TGTGCCAGCTATAAAGCGGGCCACACCGGGGAGCTGTTTTTT.

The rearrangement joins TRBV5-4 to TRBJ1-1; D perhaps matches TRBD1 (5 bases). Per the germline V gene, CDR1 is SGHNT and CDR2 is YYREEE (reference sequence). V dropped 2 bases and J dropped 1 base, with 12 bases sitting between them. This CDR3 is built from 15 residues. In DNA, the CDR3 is TGTGCCAGCAGCTTTAAGGGCAGGGAGAACACTGAAGCTTTCTTT. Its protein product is CASSFKGRENTEAFF.

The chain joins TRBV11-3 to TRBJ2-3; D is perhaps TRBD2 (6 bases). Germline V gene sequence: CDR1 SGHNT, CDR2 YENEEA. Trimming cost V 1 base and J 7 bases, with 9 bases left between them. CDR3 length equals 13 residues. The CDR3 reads CASSLAGENTQYF. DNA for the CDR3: TGTGCCAGCAGCTTAGCGGGAGAGAATACGCAGTATTTT.

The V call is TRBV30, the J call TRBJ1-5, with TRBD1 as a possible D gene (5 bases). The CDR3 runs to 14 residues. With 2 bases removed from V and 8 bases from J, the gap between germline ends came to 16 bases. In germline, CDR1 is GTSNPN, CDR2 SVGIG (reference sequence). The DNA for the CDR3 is TGTGCCTGGAGTCTTACAGGCCCGTCGAAGCCCCAGCATTTT. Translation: CAWSLTGPSKPQHF.

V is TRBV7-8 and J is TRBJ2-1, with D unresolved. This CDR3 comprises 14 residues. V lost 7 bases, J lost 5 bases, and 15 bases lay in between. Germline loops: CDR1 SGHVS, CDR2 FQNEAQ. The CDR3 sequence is CASTPGRQNNEQFF. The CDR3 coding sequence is TGTGCCAGCACCCCGGGTCGGCAGAACAATGAGCAGTTCTTC.

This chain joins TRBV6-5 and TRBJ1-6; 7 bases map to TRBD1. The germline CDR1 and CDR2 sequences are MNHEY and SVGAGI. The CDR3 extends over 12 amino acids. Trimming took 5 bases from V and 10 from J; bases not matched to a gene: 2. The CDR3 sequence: CASSPDRSPLHF. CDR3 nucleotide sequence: TGTGCCAGCAGTCCGGACAGGTCACCCCTCCACTTT.

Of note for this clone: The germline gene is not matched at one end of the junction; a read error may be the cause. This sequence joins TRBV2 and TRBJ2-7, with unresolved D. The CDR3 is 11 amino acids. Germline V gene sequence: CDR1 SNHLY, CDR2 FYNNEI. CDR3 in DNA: TGTGCCAGCAGTGAAGACTCCTCGTACGACTTC. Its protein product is CASSEDSSYDF.

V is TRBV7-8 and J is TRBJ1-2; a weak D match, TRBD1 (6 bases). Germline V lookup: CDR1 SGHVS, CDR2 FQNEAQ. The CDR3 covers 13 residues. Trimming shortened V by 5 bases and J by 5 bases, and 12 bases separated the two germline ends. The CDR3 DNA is TGTGCCAGCAGCCTAGGAGGACAGTATGGCTACACCTTC. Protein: CASSLGGQYGYTF.